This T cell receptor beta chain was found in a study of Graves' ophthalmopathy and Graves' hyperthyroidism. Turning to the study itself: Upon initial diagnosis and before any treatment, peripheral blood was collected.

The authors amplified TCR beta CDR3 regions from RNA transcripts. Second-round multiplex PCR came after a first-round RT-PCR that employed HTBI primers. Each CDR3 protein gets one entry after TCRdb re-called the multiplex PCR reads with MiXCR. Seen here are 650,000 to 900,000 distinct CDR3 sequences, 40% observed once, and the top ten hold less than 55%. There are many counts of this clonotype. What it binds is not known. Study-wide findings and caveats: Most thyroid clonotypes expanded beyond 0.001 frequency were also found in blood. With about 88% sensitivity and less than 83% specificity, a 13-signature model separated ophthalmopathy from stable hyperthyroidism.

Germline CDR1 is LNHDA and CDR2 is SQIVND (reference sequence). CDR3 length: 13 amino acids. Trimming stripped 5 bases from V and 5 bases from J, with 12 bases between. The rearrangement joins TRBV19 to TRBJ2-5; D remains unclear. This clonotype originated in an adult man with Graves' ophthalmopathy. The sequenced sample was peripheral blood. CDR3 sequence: CASSSRRSETQYF. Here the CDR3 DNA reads TGTGCCAGTAGTTCTAGAAGGTCGGAGACCCAGTACTTC.